The rows below give T cell receptor beta chains drawn from one sample of a study of shared clonotypes between healthy human individuals. Measured with immunoSEQ multiplex PCR; TCRdb has only the in-frame clones, and not every one. The repertoire includes some 2,000,000 clones, over 85% of them detected once, and 0.13% sits in the top ten. Input material: naive CD4+ T cells sorted from blood. The receptor set was obtained from a man aged 18-30 years in good health. CDR3s include the opening cysteine and the closing phenylalanine or tryptophan. Each record gives: clone size, J gene, D gene, V gene, CDR3 DNA, CDR3 protein. The D gene is left open where the match is weak. A row's size may be missing; if present it is once, few, many or a size class.

NA | TRBJ1-2 | NA | TRBV5-5 | TGTGCCAGCAGCTTGGATTCCCGGCCATTGGATTATGGCTACACCTTC | CASSLDSRPLDYGYTF
NA | TRBJ1-3 | NA | TRBV5-8 | TGTGCCAGCAGCTTCCCACAGAACACCATATATTTT | CASSFPQNTIYF
NA | TRBJ2-5 | NA | TRBV6-5 | TGTGCCAGCAGGGAACTGCGCCGGGTGACCCAGTACTTC | CASRELRRVTQYF
NA | TRBJ2-5 | TRBD2 | TRBV10-3 | TGTGCCATCAGTGGGGGCCAGCGGGGTGGAGAGACCCAGTACTTC | CAISGGQRGGETQYF
NA | TRBJ2-7 | NA | TRBV6-5 | TGTGCCAGCAGTCAAGGGGGGAAAGGCTCCTACGAGCAGTACTTC | CASSQGGKGSYEQYF
once | TRBJ2-1 | TRBD1 | TRBV29-1 | TGCAGCGTTGAAACCGGGACAGGGGGCAATGAGCAGTTCTTC | CSVETGTGGNEQFF
NA | TRBJ1-3 | NA | TRBV9 | TGTGCCAGCAGCGCAGTTAGCTCTGGAAACACCATATATTTT | CASSAVSSGNTIYF
NA | TRBJ2-3 | NA | TRBV5-1 | TGCGCCAGCAGCGCCGTCGGGTCTAGCACAGATACGCAGTATTTT | CASSAVGSSTDTQYF
NA | TRBJ2-1 | NA | TRBV29-1 | TGCAGCGTTGAACGGGGGCGCGAGCAGTTCTTC | CSVERGREQFF
NA | TRBJ2-1 | TRBD2 | TRBV5-1 | TGCGCCAGCAGCTTGGCCCCCAGGGTAGCGGGGGGCAACAATGAGCAGTTCTTC | CASSLAPRVAGGNNEQFF
NA | TRBJ1-2 | NA | TRBV19 | TGTGCCAGTAGTATAATAGGCAACTATGGCTACACCTTC | CASSIIGNYGYTF
NA | TRBJ2-4 | NA | TRBV6-6 | TGTGCCAGCAGTTTCCTTGGCGACATTCAGTACTTC | CASSFLGDIQYF
NA | TRBJ2-5 | NA | TRBV6-5 | TGTGCCAGCAGTTTCCCAGCGGTAGAGACCCAGTACTTC | CASSFPAVETQYF
NA | TRBJ2-5 | NA | TRBV11-1 | TGTGCCAGCAGCTTAGCGACGAAGGATGGGGGGACCCAGTACTTC | CASSLATKDGGTQYF
NA | TRBJ1-3 | TRBD1 | TRBV18 | TGTGCCAGCTCACAGAATTGGGACAGCTTCAATGGAAACACCATATATTTT | CASSQNWDSFNGNTIYF
NA | TRBJ2-1 | NA | TRBV18 | TGTGCCAGCTCATCCACAATCACTGAGCAGTTCTTC | CASSSTITEQFF
NA | TRBJ1-3 | NA | TRBV7-9 | TGTGCCAGCAGCGACAGCGACGCCATATATTTT | CASSDSDAIYF
NA | TRBJ1-1 | NA | TRBV27 | TGTGCCAGCAGTTCCGGGACGGTGAACACTGAAGCTTTCTTT | CASSSGTVNTEAFF
NA | TRBJ2-7 | TRBD1 | TRBV7-6 | TGTGCCAGCAGCTTAGCGAGGGGACAGGGGTACGAGCAGTACTTC | CASSLARGQGYEQYF
NA | TRBJ2-7 | NA | TRBV2 | TGTGCCAGCAGTTTGCCAGGGACCTCCTACGAGCAGTACTTC | CASSLPGTSYEQYF
many | TRBJ1-2 | NA | TRBV7-8 | TGTGCCAGCAGCGCGGGGCTTAGGAACTATGGCTACACCTTC | CASSAGLRNYGYTF
NA | TRBJ2-5 | TRBD2 | TRBV7-9 | TGTGCCAGCAGCTTATCCCGCGGGAGGAATGGGGTCCAAGAGACCCAGTACTTC | CASSLSRGRNGVQETQYF
NA | TRBJ2-7 | TRBD2 | TRBV6-1 | TGTGCCAGCAGCACGACTAGCGGGGGACCCTACGAGCAGTACTTC | CASSTTSGGPYEQYF
NA | TRBJ2-1 | NA | TRBV4-1 | TGCGCCAGCAAGGGGCAGTCCTACAATGAGCAGTTCTTC | CASKGQSYNEQFF
NA | TRBJ2-2 | NA | TRBV6-1 | TGTGCCAGCCGAAAGGACACCGGGGAGCTGTTTTTT | CASRKDTGELFF
NA | TRBJ2-7 | NA | TRBV7-9 | TGTGCCAGCAGCTCCAACGGGGTATACGAGCAGTACTTC | CASSSNGVYEQYF
NA | TRBJ2-7 | NA | TRBV6-6 | TGTGCCAGCAGTTACTCGAACTCCCGGGCCGAGCAGTACTTC | CASSYSNSRAEQYF
NA | TRBJ1-3 | NA | TRBV15 | TGTGCCACCAGCAGATCCGGGTCCGGAAACACCATATATTTT | CATSRSGSGNTIYF
NA | TRBJ1-3 | NA | TRBV6-5 | TGTGCCAGCAGTTACTCGGGAGAAGGACCAGGAAACACCATATATTTT | CASSYSGEGPGNTIYF
NA | TRBJ2-1 | NA | TRBV11-2 | TGTGCCAGCAGCTTAGATGCTGCCGTTCCTGAGCAGTTCTTC | CASSLDAAVPEQFF